The 22 T cell receptor beta chains listed next were all sequenced from one sample in a study of blood T cell repertoires in COVID-19. Profiled with immunoSEQ multiplex PCR; TCRdb holds only in-frame clones, not every one. The sample shows roughly 99,000 clones, approximately 84% of them seen only once. Input material: peripheral blood. Receptors originate from a woman over 75 with acute or convalescent COVID-19.

This clone was seen only once. This rearrangement joins TRBV5-1 to TRBJ2-7; TRBD2 matches 12 bases. The V gene end was trimmed by 4 bases and the J gene end by 6 bases; junction bases not matched to a gene: 11. The length of the CDR3 is 16 residues. CDR1 and CDR2 (germline): SGHRS, YFSETQ. CDR3 loop: CASSPTSGGVPLEQYF. CDR3 nucleotide sequence: TGCGCCAGCAGCCCGACTAGCGGGGGTGTCCCCCTCGAGCAGTACTTC.

This clone was picked up one time. V and J are TRBV19 and TRBJ2-1, with a weak D call TRBD2 (6 bases). The germline V gene encodes CDR1 LNHDA and CDR2 SQIVND (reference sequence). V lost 5 bases and J lost 0, with 11 bases in between. The CDR3 loop spans 15 amino acids. CDR3 nucleotides: TGTGCCAGTAGTCGTGGGGGGAGCTCCTACAATGAGCAGTTCTTC. Encoded protein: CASSRGGSSYNEQFF.

This clone was counted between two and nine times. This chain links TRBV19 with TRBJ1-4; 7 bases align to TRBD1. Germline V CDR1 and CDR2: LNHDA, SQIVND (reference sequence). This CDR3 is 14 amino acids long. V dropped 5 bases and J dropped 7; count of bases not matched to a gene: 7. The CDR3 loop is CASSFGTAREKLFF. As DNA, the CDR3 is TGTGCCAGTAGTTTCGGGACAGCCCGTGAAAAACTGTTTTTT.

The chain combines TRBV6-5 with TRBJ1-6; D ambiguous. The CDR3 totals 15 residues. V lost 0 bases and J lost 6, with 9 bases in between. Germline CDR1 is MNHEY and CDR2 is SVGAGI. As DNA, the CDR3 is TGTGCCAGCAGTTACTCGTCAGGCTTTAATTCACCCCTCCACTTT. This sequence encodes CASSYSSGFNSPLHF.

V is TRBV5-1 and J is TRBJ2-3; 10 nucleotides match TRBD2. CDR1 is SGHRS and CDR2 is YFSETQ in the germline V gene. The CDR3 contains 17 residues. Losses at the gene ends were 7 bases for V and 1 base for J; bases not matched to a gene: 12. CDR3 sequence (DNA): TGCGCCAGCCGGCGTGGAGCGGGGGGGCCGGGCACAGATACGCAGTATTTT. Amino acid sequence: CASRRGAGGPGTDTQYF.

V and J are TRBV5-4 and TRBJ2-7; 9 bases align to TRBD1. Germline assignment: CDR1 SGHNT and CDR2 YYREEE (reference sequence). This CDR3 contains 16 residues. The J segment lost 0 bases and the V segment lost 6 bases, leaving 10 bases of the junction unmatched. CDR3 nucleotides: TGTGCCAGCACTGGGGGCGGGACAGGGAGCTCCTACGAGCAGTACTTC. Protein: CASTGGGTGSSYEQYF. The full variable domain, rest sourced from reference TRBV5-4 and TRBJ2-7, is ETGVTQSPTHLIKTRGQQVTLRCSSQSGHNTVSWYQQALGQGPQFIFQYYREEENGRGNFPPRFSGLQFPNYSSELNVNALELDDSALYLCASTGGGTGSSYEQYFGPGTRLTVT.

The chain uses TRBV2 and TRBJ1-2, with D hard to call. Germline assignment: CDR1 SNHLY and CDR2 FYNNEI. The CDR3 sequence is 14 residues long. V was clipped by 1 base and J by 4 bases, with 10 bases between them. The CDR3 spells CASSEVGGPYGYTF. For the CDR3, the DNA is TGTGCCAGCAGTGAAGTGGGAGGACCCTATGGCTACACCTTC. The full variable domain, in which reference TRBV2 and TRBJ1-2 provide the parts outside the CDR3, is EPEVTQTPSHQVTQMGQEVILRCVPISNHLYFYWYRQILGQKVEFLVSFYNNEISEKSEIFDDQFSVERPDGSNFTLKIRSTKLEDSAMYFCASSEVGGPYGYTFGSGTRLTVV.

V is TRBV19 and J is TRBJ1-1; 7 bases are shared with TRBD1. The CDR3 is 13 residues long. The V gene's germline CDR1 is LNHDA and CDR2 SQIVND (reference sequence). V gave up 7 bases and J gave up 2 bases; unmatched junction bases: 4. The CDR3 reads CASKHRGNTEAFF. The CDR3, as DNA: TGTGCCAGTAAGCACAGGGGCAACACTGAAGCTTTCTTT.

The rearrangement uses TRBV5-1 and TRBJ1-6; 8 nucleotides match TRBD1. The CDR3 is made up of 16 amino acids. Germline V gene sequence: CDR1 SGHRS, CDR2 YFSETQ. Trimming at V came to 2 bases and at J to 10 bases, leaving 11 bases not matched to a gene. The CDR3 loop is CASSLGETGGGSPLHF. CDR3 coding DNA: TGCGCCAGCAGCTTAGGGGAAACAGGGGGTGGATCACCCCTCCACTTT.

The chain carries TRBV4-2 and TRBJ2-2, with 8 bases lining up with TRBD2. The length of the CDR3 is 14 residues. The V gene end was trimmed by 6 bases and the J gene end by 7 bases; junction bases not matched to a gene: 7. Germline V gene lookup returns CDR1 LGHNA and CDR2 YNFKEQ. CDR3 DNA sequence: TGTGCCAGCAGGGGGGCGGGGGGTGTCGGGGAGCTGTTTTTT. This sequence encodes CASRGAGGVGELFF.

The chain is built from TRBV5-1 and TRBJ2-3, with 8 bases matching TRBD1. Per germline, CDR1 SGHRS and CDR2 YFSETQ. V trimming: 0 bases; J trimming: 8 bases; junction bases outside the gene matches: 2. The CDR3 has 13 amino acids. CDR3 nucleotide sequence: TGCGCCAGCAGCTTGGGGCAGGGGGCTACGCAGTATTTT. This encodes CASSLGQGATQYF.

This clone appeared a few times. This chain joins TRBV28 and TRBJ1-5; unclear D gene. V shed 4 bases and J shed 4 bases, with 11 bases lying between them. CDR3 size: 14 residues. Germline CDR1 MDHEN, CDR2 SYDVKM. In DNA, the CDR3 is TGTGCCAGCAGTTCCAACCAGCGGAATCAGCCCCAGCATTTT. Translating gives CASSSNQRNQPQHF. The variable domain in full, with the rest retrieved from reference TRBV28 and TRBJ1-5, is DVKVTQSSRYLVKRTGEKVFLECVQDMDHENMFWYRQDPGLGLRLIYFSYDVKMKEKGDIPEGYSVSREKKERFSLILESASTNQTSMYLCASSSNQRNQPQHFGDGTRLSIL.

The V call is TRBV5-8, the J call TRBJ2-5; 7 positions match TRBD1. The V segment lost 4 bases and the J segment 2 bases; nucleotides outside the gene matches: 5. Germline CDR1 reads SGHTS; CDR2 reads YDEGEE. The CDR3 has 14 amino acids. For the CDR3, the DNA is TGTGCCAGCAGCCCGAGACAGGGTCAAGAGACCCAGTACTTC. It translates to CASSPRQGQETQYF.

This clone has just a few counts. The gene calls are TRBV2 and TRBJ2-3; 11 bases map to TRBD2. Germline V CDR1 and CDR2: SNHLY, FYNNEI. The length of the CDR3 is 16 residues. V lost 6 bases, J lost 4 bases, and 9 bases stayed unmatched. The CDR3 reads CASSPSLAGAPDTQYF. CDR3 bases: TGTGCCAGCAGCCCCTCACTAGCGGGGGCTCCAGATACGCAGTATTTT.

The chain carries TRBV5-1 and TRBJ1-1; 9 bases agree with TRBD1. The CDR3 has 15 residues. Trimming at V came to 2 bases and at J to 3 bases, leaving 5 bases not matched to a gene. The germline V gene has CDR1 SGHRS and CDR2 YFSETQ. CDR3 sequence: CASSLQGAGYTEAFF. In nucleotides, the CDR3 is TGCGCCAGCAGCTTACAGGGGGCAGGGTACACTGAAGCTTTCTTT.

This clone was observed a single time. This sequence joins TRBV5-1 and TRBJ1-3; perhaps TRBD1 as D (6 bases). Trimming stripped 0 bases from V and 0 bases from J, with 10 bases between. This CDR3 is built from 16 residues. CDR1 is SGHRS, CDR2 YFSETQ, per germline. CDR3 coding DNA: TGCGCCAGCAGCTTGGAGGGGACAAGCTCTGGAAACACCATATATTTT. It is translated as CASSLEGTSSGNTIYF.

V and J are TRBV11-2 and TRBJ1-6; a weak D match, TRBD1 (5 bases). The CDR3 sequence is 15 residues long. Germline CDR1 SGHAT, CDR2 FQNNGV. Trimming took 4 bases from V and 7 from J, leaving 14 bases between them. The CDR3 sequence is CASSSPGGGNSPLHF. CDR3 sequence (DNA): TGTGCCAGCAGCTCCCCCGGGGGGGGGAATTCACCCCTCCACTTT.

The V call is TRBV7-9, the J call TRBJ1-5; 7 nucleotides line up with TRBD1. Trimming removed 4 bases from V and 7 bases from J; junction bases left unmatched: 7. From germline, CDR1 is SEHNR and CDR2 FQNEAQ (reference sequence). The CDR3 extends over 14 amino acids. CDR3 amino acids: CASSSTGLDQPQHF. The CDR3 DNA reads as TGTGCCAGCAGCTCGACAGGGCTGGACCAGCCCCAGCATTTT. Combining the CDR3 with reference TRBV7-9 and TRBJ1-5 gives the whole variable domain DTGVSQNPRHKITKRGQNVTFRCDPISEHNRLYWYRQTLGQGPEFLTYFQNEAQLEKSRLLSDRFSAERPKGSFSTLEIQRTEQGDSAMYLCASSSTGLDQPQHFGDGTRLSIL.

This clone was found a few times. This chain links TRBV4-3 with TRBJ1-2; weak D call: TRBD1 (5 bases). CDR1 and CDR2 (germline): LGHNA, YSLEER. V lost 0 bases and J 8 bases, leaving 22 bases between the germline ends. CDR3 length equals 17 residues. The CDR3 region is CASSQDPGGRDYLGYTF. CDR3 in DNA: TGCGCCAGCAGCCAAGATCCAGGAGGCAGGGACTATCTCGGCTACACCTTC.

This chain uses TRBV28 with TRBJ1-5; D uncertain. The CDR3 is made up of 15 amino acids. Germline assignment: CDR1 MDHEN and CDR2 SYDVKM. V was clipped by 2 bases and J by 4 bases, with 12 bases between them. The CDR3 protein is CASSLGGPVNQPQHF. The CDR3 DNA sequence: TGTGCCAGCAGTTTAGGAGGGCCGGTGAATCAGCCCCAGCATTTT.

About this clone: Its ends do not fully match the called genes, so a read error is possible. This chain joins TRBV5-1 and TRBJ1-1; D gene uncertain. Germline V gene data show CDR1 as SGHRS and CDR2 as YFSETQ. CDR3 length: 13 residues. For the CDR3, the DNA is TGCGCCAGCAGCTTTAATTCGCACACCGAAGCTTTCTTT. As protein: CASSFNSHTEAFF.

This chain uses TRBV25-1 with TRBJ1-6; maybe TRBD1 (5 bases). CDR3 length: 13 amino acids. V lost 7 bases to trimming and J lost 4 bases, with 8 bases between them. Germline CDR1 is MGHDK and CDR2 is SYGVNS. Here the CDR3 reads CASNGGYNSPLHF. The CDR3 region has the DNA TGTGCCAGCAATGGGGGGTATAATTCACCCCTCCACTTT. The full variable domain, in which reference TRBV25-1 and TRBJ1-6 provide the parts outside the CDR3, is EADIYQTPRYLVIGTGKKITLECSQTMGHDKMYWYQQDPGMELHLIHYSYGVNSTEKGDLSSESTVSRIRTEHFPLTLESARPSHTSQYLCASNGGYNSPLHFGNGTRLTVT.